This T cell receptor (beta chain) was recorded in a study of shared clonotypes between healthy human individuals (dated by TCRdb to about 2020). About the study as a whole: The cohort comprised a couple of women and a few men aged 18 to 49 years. For each donor, three plates each were used for CD4 naive and CD4 memory, two plates were used for CD8 naive, and one plate was used for CD8 memory. Blood TCR repertoires of about 5 healthy adults were deeply sequenced to estimate repertoire size and the extent of clonotype sharing between individuals. To increase sequencing depth and limit assay-specific biases, different laboratories used diverse techniques to prepare libraries and sequence TCR repertoires. Between about 0.8 and 9 billion PBMCs per donor were obtained by leukapheresis.

Using the deep immunoSEQ assay, TCR CDR3 regions were amplified from genomic DNA by multiplex PCR. Extracted genomic DNA from each cell subset was spread evenly across all wells of several immunoSEQ 96-well plates, with each plate serving as a replicate. Each replicate PCR for sorted subsets received approximately 220 ng genomic DNA, equal to around 32,000 T cell genomes. The purified libraries were quantified using a Qubit 3.0 fluorometer, sized with a Bioanalyzer 2100, and then quantified again using the KAPA Library Quantification kit. Every immunoSEQ 96-well plate was sequenced on a dedicated single-read 150-cycle Illumina NextSeq 550 flow cell. Turning to the authors' computational methods: Because the immunoSEQ output included only junctional sequences and no quality scores, the filtering could not be the same as the filtering used for full-length reads. To assign V/J genes and CDR3, sequences were annotated using PyIR, a Python wrapper for IgBLAST v1.9, with IMGT germline references. Reads were removed for weak V/J assignments (E-value above 1e-6), missing CDR3, stop codons, out-of-frame junctions, or ambiguous translated residues. A V3J clonotype was defined by an identical inferred V gene, J gene, and CDR3 amino acid sequence. To compute the percentage overlap between repertoires, the number of shared unique clonotypes was divided by the size of the smaller repertoire. Richness of each repertoire was evaluated using RTK rarefaction, the Chao1 estimator, and Recon v2.1 estimates of unobserved clonotypes. Generation probabilities for all TCRbeta clonotypes obtained by the gDNA method from four donors were computed using OLGA. TCRdb provides this immuneACCESS table in a form limited to in-frame rearrangements. Some clones are lacking; in checked studies, under half of them reflect an unresolved V gene, and why the rest are absent is not known. Clonal size and the V and J genes are those of that table, whereas D and trimming came from the DNA. This sample comprises over a million clones, approximately 80% of them detected only once. Approximately 0.5% of the sample belongs to the ten largest clones.

Only one count was recorded for this clone. Its antigen is currently not known. No clone much larger than this one lies a single base away; base qualities are absent. Other DNA sequences from this sample encode an identical CDR3 as well. The donors were healthy, HIV-negative adults with no recently reported acute infections or vaccinations. Every donor was a Caucasian adult living in Nashville, Tennessee, USA. CD4+ T cells were enriched by magnetic negative selection; naive cells were then positively selected on CD45RA, and the negative fraction formed the memory subset. Blood was obtained by leukapheresis, after which PBMCs were separated by Ficoll-Histopaque density gradient centrifugation and cryopreserved in liquid nitrogen vapor phase. Analytical flow cytometry was used to check the purity and quantity of each magnetically sorted T cell population. Genomic DNA was isolated from every sorted fraction and measured by UV absorbance on a Nanodrop 2000c.

The CDR3 measures 11 amino acids from cysteine to phenylalanine. CDR3 DNA is the only sequence kept; it has 33 bases, read in frame from the first base. Reading the germline V gene (reference sequence) gives CDR1 DFQATT and CDR2 SNEGSKA. The V and J ends are trimmed by 2 bases and 3 bases, leaving 4 bases between them. The research as a whole found: Incomplete sequencing was indicated by rarefaction of sorted-subset datasets, despite the large sequencing depth. Estimated clonotype richness was generally larger for naive than for memory subsets. Clonotypes shared by all four sorted-subset donors showed higher generation probabilities than non-shared clonotypes. Approximately 5% of naive CD4, 3.5% of naive CD8, 2.3% of memory CD4, and 0.4% of memory CD8 clonotypes were shared across a few donors. Sampling was restricted to blood, and TCR repertoires in tissue are likely to differ from TCR repertoires in blood. Pairwise subsampling indicated that sequencing depth was expected to affect the degree of clonotype sharing among donors. The small number of donors limited the genetic and exposure-history diversity represented.

In this chain, TRBV20-1 is recombined with TRBJ1-2; no D segment can be confidently identified. What was sequenced was memory CD4+ T cells from PBMCs. This specimen's cell subset or site label, per the study, means: CD45RA-negative fraction. The TCR sequence derives from a man aged 18 to 29 in good health. Some clones in this sample may be carry-over from other donors' samples. The CDR3 protein: CSARRDYGYTF. The nucleotide sequence reads TGCAGTGCTAGACGGGACTATGGCTACACCTTC.